The table lists the clone carrying this T cell receptor (beta chain) with a few counts. Antigen unknown. The data derive from a study of identical twins. Study-wide results and limits: Weaker excess twin sharing was seen among beta out-of-frame sequences. Invariant MAIT and iNKT cells are populations that could partly confound zero-insertion analyses.

Healthy Caucasian donors formed the entire cohort. TCRdb independently ran MiXCR on the 5' RACE reads; one entry per CDR3 protein. The sample has around 670,000 distinct CDR3 sequences, 5.5% to 7.5% seen once. This receptor was identified in a man between 18 and 29 years old in good health. The sequenced sample was naive T cells sorted from blood.

The CDR3 loop reads CSVSLGRRAGELFF. CDR3 bases: TGCAGCGTCTCCCTGGGGCGGCGGGCCGGGGAGCTGTTTTTT. The chain joins TRBV29-1 to TRBJ2-2; either TRBD1 or TRBD2 may supply D (5 bases each). Trimming left V 6 bases short and J 6 bases short, with 17 bases between. This CDR3 region has 14 residues. Germline assignment: CDR1 SQVTM and CDR2 ANQGSEA.